Sequencing of this T cell receptor (beta chain) was carried out in a study of cytomegalovirus exposure and HLA in healthy donors. Overall study findings and caveats: In vitro testing confirmed a few CMV-associated chains as specific for CMV antigens.

This clone was seen a handful of times. Its target is unknown. The PCR was carried out with 60 Vbeta primers and 13 Jbeta primers. Repertoires were generated with immunoSEQ multiplex PCR, while TCRdb's copy carries only in-frame clones and drops some. Counted here are 95,000 to 150,000 clones, roughly 74% occurring once; the ten biggest clones make up roughly 3.5%. Each donor was nominally healthy when sampled (though unrecorded immune exposures were likely). Germline V gene sequence: CDR1 LGHNA, CDR2 YSLEER. Between the trimmed V and J ends, which lost 1 base and 2 bases, there was a span of 17 bases. The length of the CDR3 is 18 residues.

This receptor was obtained from a man in his forties or fifties in good health and CMV-seronegative. The chain employs TRBV4-3 and TRBJ2-2; D perhaps matches TRBD1 (5 bases). Sequencing input: PBMCs. The chain's CDR3 is CASSQVSAGKINTGELFF. The DNA for the CDR3 is TGCGCCAGCAGCCAAGTAAGCGCAGGGAAGATAAACACCGGGGAGCTGTTTTTT.